These T cell receptor beta chains were read from a single sample in a study of T-cell memory formation after mild COVID-19. Using its own MiXCR run on the 5' RACE reads, TCRdb lists one record per CDR3 protein. The table shows some 600,000 distinct CDR3 sequences, with approximately 15% occurring only once. Sequencing used PBMCs or a T cell subset sorted from them (not recorded which). The receptors shown here come from an adult woman who had mild COVID-19 (a few samples of this study predate the infection). Cell type and time point are not known. CDR3s leave out the opening cysteine and the closing phenylalanine or tryptophan. Each record gives: clone size, V gene, J gene, CDR3 protein. Clone size, where shown, is once, few, many, or a class for clones that have expanded.

clone size: .
V gene: TRBV9
J gene: TRBJ2-5
CDR3 protein: ASSASGGGLETQY

clone size: few
V gene: TRBV7-9
J gene: TRBJ2-1
CDR3 protein: ASSSPGHSYNEQF

clone size: .
V gene: TRBV20-1
J gene: TRBJ1-5
CDR3 protein: SAGGPVLSSNQPQH

clone size: .
V gene: TRBV19
J gene: TRBJ1-1
CDR3 protein: ASRGPWGTEAF

clone size: few
V gene: TRBV5-1
J gene: TRBJ1-1
CDR3 protein: ASSFTGQGLGYTEAF

clone size: .
V gene: TRBV7-3
J gene: TRBJ2-2
CDR3 protein: ASSPRRGEGELF

clone size: .
V gene: TRBV4-1
J gene: TRBJ2-4
CDR3 protein: ASSQEERQGGDIQY

clone size: few
V gene: TRBV5-1
J gene: TRBJ2-2
CDR3 protein: ASVPGGAAGSGELF

clone size: .
V gene: TRBV29-1
J gene: TRBJ2-2
CDR3 protein: RVSQSTGELF

clone size: many
V gene: TRBV29-1
J gene: TRBJ2-3
CDR3 protein: SVEDMPDTQY

clone size: .
V gene: TRBV3-1
J gene: TRBJ1-2
CDR3 protein: ASSQEIRAWNGYT

clone size: few
V gene: TRBV4-3
J gene: TRBJ1-4
CDR3 protein: ASSEADRDNEKLF

clone size: few
V gene: TRBV5-1
J gene: TRBJ2-2
CDR3 protein: ASSLVVGTGELF

clone size: .
V gene: TRBV7-2
J gene: TRBJ2-7
CDR3 protein: ASSSRSIRQASYEQY

clone size: .
V gene: TRBV5-6
J gene: TRBJ1-1
CDR3 protein: ASSTDRGRPNTEAF

clone size: few
V gene: TRBV12-3/TRBV12-4
J gene: TRBJ1-2
CDR3 protein: ASSSRSLGDGYT

clone size: .
V gene: TRBV4-3
J gene: TRBJ2-2
CDR3 protein: ASSQEVGSNTGELF

clone size: .
V gene: TRBV29-1
J gene: TRBJ1-3
CDR3 protein: SVAGTGTGNTIY

clone size: .
V gene: TRBV4-1
J gene: TRBJ2-3
CDR3 protein: ASSQVFSHRGNTDTQY

clone size: many
V gene: TRBV14
J gene: TRBJ2-7
CDR3 protein: ASSQQTRGYEQY

clone size: many
V gene: TRBV4-1
J gene: TRBJ2-7
CDR3 protein: ASSQVSRAGSYEQY

clone size: few
V gene: TRBV7-9
J gene: TRBJ1-3
CDR3 protein: ASSLNRSLSGNTIY

clone size: few
V gene: TRBV20-1
J gene: TRBJ2-2
CDR3 protein: SASHPGLAGTGELF

clone size: few
V gene: TRBV18
J gene: TRBJ2-7
CDR3 protein: ASSPRDRVYEQY

clone size: .
V gene: TRBV13
J gene: TRBJ2-7
CDR3 protein: ASSIGTSGGAEEQY

clone size: .
V gene: TRBV5-1
J gene: TRBJ1-6
CDR3 protein: ASSAGVPRSSPLH

clone size: once
V gene: TRBV9
J gene: TRBJ2-7
CDR3 protein: ASSGIMDTYEQY

clone size: .
V gene: TRBV7-2
J gene: TRBJ2-3
CDR3 protein: ASSKASGRQDTQY

clone size: .
V gene: TRBV7-9
J gene: TRBJ2-6
CDR3 protein: ASRLTTGLQSSGANVLT

clone size: few
V gene: TRBV7-2
J gene: TRBJ1-3
CDR3 protein: ASSLVPSSGNTIY

clone size: .
V gene: TRBV11-3
J gene: TRBJ1-1
CDR3 protein: ASSTRGTEAF

clone size: .
V gene: TRBV4-1
J gene: TRBJ2-5
CDR3 protein: ASSQTSGIQETQY

clone size: .
V gene: TRBV5-4
J gene: TRBJ2-1
CDR3 protein: ASSLQRGASYNEQF

clone size: .
V gene: TRBV18
J gene: TRBJ2-1
CDR3 protein: ASSPSPGREPYNEQF

clone size: .
V gene: TRBV7-9
J gene: TRBJ1-2
CDR3 protein: ASSFPGTGGPLANYGYT

clone size: few
V gene: TRBV6-5
J gene: TRBJ1-4
CDR3 protein: ASSYSGTGAIGEKLF

clone size: .
V gene: TRBV4-2
J gene: TRBJ1-2
CDR3 protein: ASSQVGTDTYGYT

clone size: .
V gene: TRBV10-3
J gene: TRBJ2-7
CDR3 protein: AIRTRGQGIYEQY

clone size: few
V gene: TRBV7-8
J gene: TRBJ2-3
CDR3 protein: ASSLGVGGAVVDTQY

clone size: few
V gene: TRBV29-1
J gene: TRBJ2-5
CDR3 protein: SVALGLKETQY

clone size: .
V gene: TRBV12-3/TRBV12-4
J gene: TRBJ2-6
CDR3 protein: ASSYRVPGANVLT

clone size: few
V gene: TRBV27
J gene: TRBJ1-4
CDR3 protein: ASSLAGTNEKLF

clone size: few
V gene: TRBV20-1
J gene: TRBJ2-3
CDR3 protein: SAHRHSGSTDTQY

clone size: .
V gene: TRBV7-2
J gene: TRBJ2-3
CDR3 protein: ASSFGLAGTRGGEY

clone size: few
V gene: TRBV6-6
J gene: TRBJ2-1
CDR3 protein: ASSSYPGGNEQF

clone size: .
V gene: TRBV19
J gene: TRBJ1-4
CDR3 protein: ASSPRRGANEKLF

clone size: many
V gene: TRBV12-3/TRBV12-4
J gene: TRBJ2-5
CDR3 protein: ASSLRQGTQY

clone size: few
V gene: TRBV12-3/TRBV12-4
J gene: TRBJ1-5
CDR3 protein: ASTSTGVYSNQPQH

clone size: .
V gene: TRBV9
J gene: TRBJ1-4
CDR3 protein: ASSPTLAGGKLF

clone size: few
V gene: TRBV6-2/TRBV6-3
J gene: TRBJ2-1
CDR3 protein: ASSLQGARGYNEQF

clone size: .
V gene: TRBV12-3/TRBV12-4
J gene: TRBJ1-2
CDR3 protein: ASSPLQDSNYGYT

clone size: few
V gene: TRBV21-1
J gene: TRBJ2-7
CDR3 protein: ASSKLPSRGQPTYEQY

clone size: .
V gene: TRBV4-2
J gene: TRBJ1-2
CDR3 protein: ASSQGAGRGYT

clone size: .
V gene: TRBV10-3
J gene: TRBJ2-5
CDR3 protein: AISEEQETQY

clone size: few
V gene: TRBV3-1
J gene: TRBJ1-5
CDR3 protein: ASSHSTLPPHPQH

clone size: .
V gene: TRBV11-3
J gene: TRBJ1-6
CDR3 protein: ASSLELSGSPLH

clone size: .
V gene: TRBV5-1
J gene: TRBJ2-7
CDR3 protein: ASSLALGQGASEQY

clone size: .
V gene: TRBV30
J gene: TRBJ2-7
CDR3 protein: ASKGPYSYEQY

clone size: many
V gene: TRBV5-1
J gene: TRBJ2-3
CDR3 protein: ASSWSGLDTDTQY

clone size: .
V gene: TRBV12-3/TRBV12-4
J gene: TRBJ2-3
CDR3 protein: ASSFAGGITDTQY